These 10 T cell receptor beta chains share one sample of origin, sequenced in a study of control samples from healthy donors and cancer patients. Clones were sequenced by immunoSEQ multiplex PCR, and TCRdb holds only the in-frame ones, with some missing. The sample has 130,000 or so clones, 94% seen once. Sequencing was carried out using blood. The origin of the receptors is a man in his forties or fifties in good health.

J is TRBJ2-1 and V is TRBV7-8, with 8 bases that match TRBD2. Unmatched junction bases numbered 4, after V lost 3 bases and J lost 3 bases. This CDR3 has 15 amino acids. The V gene's germline CDR1 is SGHVS and CDR2 FQNEAQ. The CDR3 DNA is TGTGCCAGCAGCTTCGGAGCGGGGGTCTACAATGAGCAGTTCTTC. The encoded protein is CASSFGAGVYNEQFF.

The V gene is TRBV9, the J gene TRBJ2-2; unclear D gene. The CDR3 sequence is 15 residues long. Germline CDR1 SGDLS, CDR2 YYNGEE. V lost 2 bases and J 4 bases, leaving 12 bases between the germline ends. The CDR3 region is CASSVDPIVTGELFF. The CDR3, as DNA: TGTGCCAGCAGCGTCGACCCGATTGTCACCGGGGAGCTGTTTTTT.

As regards this clone: Lacking the conserved final phenylalanine or tryptophan, this CDR3 likely reflects a read error. This chain links TRBV7-2 with TRBJ1-2; no clear D gene. Trimming cost V 0 bases and J 8 bases, with 10 bases left between them. There are 13 residues in the CDR3. The germline V gene encodes CDR1 SGHTA and CDR2 FQGNSA. The CDR3 protein is CASSLAPGFGYTS. The CDR3 bases are TGTGCCAGCAGCTTAGCCCCAGGTTTCGGCTACACCTCC.

The gene calls are TRBV6-2 or TRBV6-3 and TRBJ1-1; no clear D. The V gene lost 4 bases and the J gene lost 0 bases, with 6 bases spanning the gap. This CDR3 has 13 residues. Germline CDR1 is MNHEY and CDR2 is SVGEGT. The CDR3 bases are TGTGCCAGCAGTTTCTTTGTGAACACTGAAGCTTTCTTT. Translated, it gives CASSFFVNTEAFF.

This chain uses TRBV15 with TRBJ1-4; no reliable D call. The CDR3 covers 15 residues. Germline CDR1 is LNHNV and CDR2 is YYDKDF (reference sequence). V shed 5 bases and J shed 7 bases, with 17 bases lying between them. This chain's CDR3 is CATSLDQTRAEKLFF. CDR3 DNA sequence: TGTGCCACCAGCCTAGATCAGACCCGGGCTGAAAAACTGTTTTTT.

The V and J genes are TRBV6-1 and TRBJ1-2; D gene unclear. V was pared by 2 bases and J by 4 bases, with 11 bases between. Per the germline V gene, CDR1 is MNHNS and CDR2 is SASEGT. The CDR3 contains 14 residues. The chain's CDR3 is CASSESAATYGYTF. The CDR3 bases are TGTGCCAGCAGTGAAAGCGCCGCAACCTATGGCTACACCTTC.

The chain uses TRBV4-2 and TRBJ2-2; TRBD1 agrees at 10 bases. CDR3 size: 16 residues. Trimming took 1 base from V and 7 from J; bases not matched to a gene: 6. Germline V gene data show CDR1 as LGHNA and CDR2 as YNFKEQ. In DNA, the CDR3 is TGTGCCAGCAGCCAAGGAGGACAGGGGGTGGTCGGGGAGCTGTTTTTT. Its translation is CASSQGGQGVVGELFF.

This chain joins TRBV7-3 and TRBJ1-6, with D possibly matching TRBD1 (5 bases). V was trimmed by 2 bases and J by 5 bases, leaving 10 bases between them. The CDR3 consists of 15 residues. Germline-derived CDR1 and CDR2 are SGHTA and FQGTGA. In DNA, the CDR3 is TGTGCCAGCAGCTTATCCGGGGGTCATAATTCACCCCTCCACTTT. Amino acid sequence: CASSLSGGHNSPLHF.

The chain couples TRBV11-2 to TRBJ2-5, with D perhaps TRBD1 or TRBD2 (6 bases each). V gave up 8 bases and J gave up 7 bases, with 14 bases separating them. The CDR3 totals 12 residues. CDR1 is SGHAT and CDR2 is FQNNGV in the germline V gene. Here the CDR3 DNA reads TGTGCCAGCCATGTCGGGGGCGGGACCCAGTACTTC. Its protein product is CASHVGGGTQYF.

This clone was observed once. J is TRBJ2-3 and V is TRBV7-2, with 8 bases fitting TRBD2. The CDR3 is 16 amino acids. With V trimmed by 2 bases and J by 0 bases, 4 bases remained unmatched. The germline CDR1 and CDR2 sequences are SGHTA and FQGNSA. Here the CDR3 DNA reads TGTGCCAGCAGCTTAAGGGCTAGCGGGAGCACAGATACGCAGTATTTT. It specifies CASSLRASGSTDTQYF.